Listed below are T cell receptor beta chains from one sample, sequenced in a study of control samples from healthy donors and cancer patients. The repertoire was sequenced with immunoSEQ multiplex PCR; TCRdb's copy has only in-frame clones and lacks some. The sample yields tens of thousands of clones, 75% to 90% seen once. Sequenced sample: blood. The receptors come from a man in his fifties or sixties in good health. Each CDR3 is given with its conserved first and last residue. D genes are given only for firm matches. Clone size, where shown, is once, few, many, or a class for clones that have expanded.

J | V | D | size | CDR3 | DNA
TRBJ2-3 | TRBV7-9 | - | - | CASSLAVSVADTQYF | TGTGCCAGCAGCTTAGCCGTTTCCGTTGCAGATACGCAGTATTTT
TRBJ2-3 | TRBV4-1 | - | - | CASSQEGLAADSDTQYF | TGCGCCAGCAGCCAAGAAGGGTTAGCGGCGGATTCGGATACGCAGTATTTT
TRBJ2-3 | TRBV30 | TRBD1 | few | CAWGQGGTGDTQYF | TGTGCCTGGGGACAGGGTGGAACGGGAGATACGCAGTATTTT
TRBJ1-6 | TRBV9 | - | - | CASSATTGSPLHF | TGTGCCAGCAGCGCTACGACAGGTTCACCCCTCCACTTT
TRBJ2-7 | TRBV28 | TRBD1 | - | CASRSGQGAMYEQYF | TGTGCCAGCCGCTCAGGACAGGGGGCGATGTACGAGCAGTACTTC
TRBJ1-1 | TRBV2 | TRBD1 | - | CASSTPGTVTEAFF | TGTGCCAGCAGTACTCCGGGGACAGTCACTGAAGCTTTCTTT
TRBJ2-6 | TRBV2 | - | - | CASSPSGANVLTF | TGTGCCAGCAGCCCTTCTGGGGCCAACGTCCTGACTTTC
TRBJ2-7 | TRBV5-1 | - | few | CASSRTVYSYEQYF | TGCGCCAGCAGCCGGACTGTCTACTCCTACGAGCAGTACTTC
TRBJ1-1 | TRBV12-3/TRBV12-4 | - | - | CASSLGPNTEAFF | TGTGCCAGCAGTTTAGGGCCGAACACTGAAGCTTTCTTT
TRBJ2-3 | TRBV25-1 | TRBD1 | few | CASSPTGGSDTQYF | TGTGCCAGCAGTCCCACAGGGGGCTCGGATACGCAGTATTTT
TRBJ2-3 | TRBV3-1/TRBV3-2 | TRBD2 | - | CASSRGGSTDTQYF | TGTGCCAGCAGCCGGGGGGGGAGCACAGATACGCAGTATTTT
TRBJ2-3 | TRBV5-1 | - | - | CASSVGSGIGDTQYF | TGCGCCAGCAGCGTTGGGTCGGGGATCGGAGATACGCAGTATTTT
TRBJ2-6 | TRBV7-2 | TRBD1 | - | CASSLGTGSGANVLTF | TGTGCCAGCAGCTTAGGGACAGGGTCTGGGGCCAACGTCCTGACTTTC
TRBJ1-4 | TRBV5-1 | - | - | CASSRTRGDEKLFF | TGCGCCAGCAGCAGGACTCGGGGCGATGAAAAACTGTTTTTT
TRBJ1-1 | TRBV28 | - | once | CASRDREAFF | TGTGCCAGCAGGGACAGAGAAGCTTTCTTT
TRBJ1-4 | TRBV25-1 | - | - | CASSGGISNEKLFF | TGTGCCAGCAGTGGAGGAATATCTAATGAAAAACTGTTTTTT
TRBJ2-1 | TRBV28 | TRBD1 | - | CASSSPGQGYEQFF | TGTGCCAGCAGTTCGCCGGGACAGGGGTATGAGCAGTTCTTC
TRBJ2-4 | TRBV6-6 | TRBD2 | - | CASSYGGSRNIQYF | TGTGCCAGCAGTTACGGCGGGAGCAGAAACATTCAGTACTTC